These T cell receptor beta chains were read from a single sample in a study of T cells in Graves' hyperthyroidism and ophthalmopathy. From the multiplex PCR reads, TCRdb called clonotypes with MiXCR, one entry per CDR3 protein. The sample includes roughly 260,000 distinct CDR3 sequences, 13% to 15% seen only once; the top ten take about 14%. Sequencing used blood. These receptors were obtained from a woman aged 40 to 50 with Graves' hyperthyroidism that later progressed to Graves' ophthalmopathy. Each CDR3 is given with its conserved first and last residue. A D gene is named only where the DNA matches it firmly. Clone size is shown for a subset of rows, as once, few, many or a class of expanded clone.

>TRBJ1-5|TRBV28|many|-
TGTGCCAGCAGCCTTTCGGGGGGAGGTAATCAGCCCCAGCATTTT
CASSLSGGGNQPQHF
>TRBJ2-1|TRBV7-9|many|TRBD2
TGTGCCACCCGTCGGAGCGGGAGGGATAATGAGCAGTTCTTC
CATRRSGRDNEQFF
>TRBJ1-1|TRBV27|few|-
TGTGCCAGCAGTTTGTCCAGGATGAACGCTGAAGCTTTCTTT
CASSLSRMNAEAFF
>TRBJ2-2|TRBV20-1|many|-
TGCAGTGCTAGAGATATTAGGCTATCGAACACCGGGGAGCTGTTTTTT
CSARDIRLSNTGELFF
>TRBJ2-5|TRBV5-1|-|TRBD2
TGCGCCAGCAGCCCACGTCCGACTAGCGGAGGCGGGGGGCAAGAGACCCAGTACTTC
CASSPRPTSGGGGQETQYF
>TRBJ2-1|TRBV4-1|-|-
TGCGCCAGCAGCCCGACTCGGACCGGGAGCTCCTACAATGAGCAGTTCTTC
CASSPTRTGSSYNEQFF
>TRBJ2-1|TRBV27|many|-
TGTGCCAGCAGTTTATTCCCCCAGGTTAACCCCTACAATGAGCAGTTCTTC
CASSLFPQVNPYNEQFF
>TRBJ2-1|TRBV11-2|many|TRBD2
TGTGCCAGCAGCGTAACCTCCGGGACTAGCGGGAGACAGGTGCAGTTCTTC
CASSVTSGTSGRQVQFF
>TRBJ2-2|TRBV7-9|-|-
TGTGCCAGCAGCACTCCATTGAACTTCTACACCGGGGAGCTGTTTTTT
CASSTPLNFYTGELFF
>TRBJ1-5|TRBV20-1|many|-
TGCAGTGCCAAGAATCAGCCCCAGCATTTT
CSAKNQPQHF
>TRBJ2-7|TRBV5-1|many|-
TGCGCCAGCAGCTTGGATCCGGGCGAGCAGTACTTC
CASSLDPGEQYF
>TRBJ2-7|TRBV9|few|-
TGTGCCAGCAGCGTAGCAGCGGTCTCCTACGAGCAGTACTTC
CASSVAAVSYEQYF
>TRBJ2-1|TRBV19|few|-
TGTGCCAGTAGTATCGGATACGAGGGGTACAATGAGCAGTTCTTC
CASSIGYEGYNEQFF
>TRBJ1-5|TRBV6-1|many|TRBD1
TGTGCCAGCAGGGAGACAGGGAAGGTAGGACAGCCCCAGCATTTT
CASRETGKVGQPQHF
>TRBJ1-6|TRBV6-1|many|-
TGTGCCAGCACGAAGGGGGACATCAATTCACCCCTCCACTTT
CASTKGDINSPLHF
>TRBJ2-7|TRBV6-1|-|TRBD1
TGTGCCAGCAAACCCCTCCCTCCGACAGGGGGTTCCTACGAGCAGTACTTC
CASKPLPPTGGSYEQYF
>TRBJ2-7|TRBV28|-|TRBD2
TGTGCCAGCAGTACCTCCATGTCGGGGGGCTACGAGCAGTACTTC
CASSTSMSGGYEQYF
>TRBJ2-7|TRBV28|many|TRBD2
TGTGCCAGCAGTTTAAGGGGGAGGAGCGGGAGGATGAGTTACGAGCAGTACTTC
CASSLRGRSGRMSYEQYF
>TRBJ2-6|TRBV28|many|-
TGTGCCAGCAGGAGCCTCGTCGCTGGGGCCAACGTCCTGACTTTC
CASRSLVAGANVLTF
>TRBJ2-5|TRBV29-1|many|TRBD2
TGCAGCGTCGGTAGCGGGTTTCGGAAGACCCAGTACTTC
CSVGSGFRKTQYF
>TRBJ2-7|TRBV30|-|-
TGTGCCTGGGGCAGGTCAGACTACGAGCAGTACTTC
CAWGRSDYEQYF